The subject of this entry is one T cell receptor beta chain. Sequencing of TCR beta was undertaken in CD8+ and CD4+ T cells derived from blood. The data originate from a study of CD8 T cells in Susac syndrome. Study at large: Of the sequenced Susac syndrome patients, six had active disease and eight were in remission. Patients with Susac syndrome, at blood draw, were therapy-naive, on corticosteroids, or on intravenous immunoglobulin alone.

Reverse transcription of roughly 0.5 to 1 ug RNA used random hexamers. MiXCR, run by TCRdb on the immunoSEQ multiplex PCR reads, gives a single entry per CDR3 protein. The repertoire holds under 90,000 distinct CDR3 sequences, with just under 95% as singletons. This TCR was sampled from a human donor with Susac syndrome. The sequenced material came from CD8+ T cells from PBMCs.

This chain's CDR3 is CSALGLAGYYNEQFF. The CDR3 bases are TGCAGTGCCCTGGGACTAGCGGGTTACTACAATGAGCAGTTCTTC. The chain couples TRBV20-1 to TRBJ2-1; 12 bases line up with TRBD2. The ends lost 6 bases at V and 3 bases at J; junction bases unmatched: 6. The CDR3 has 15 amino acids. Germline assignment: CDR1 DFQATT and CDR2 SNEGSKA (reference sequence).